The present TCR beta chain was sequenced within a study of glioma-infiltrating T cells. Study-level findings and limits: Above-expected tissue-blood divergence occurred in all gliomas, most in low-grade ones.

Remarks on this clonotype: Antigen unknown.

Using RNA template, CDR3s of TCR alpha and beta were amplified with iRepertoire arm-PCR. TCRdb fed the multiplex PCR reads into MiXCR, producing one record per CDR3 protein. The sample holds 150,000 or so distinct CDR3 sequences, approximately 39% seen once. CDR3 length: 13 amino acids. Trimming stripped 8 bases from V and 1 base from J, with 11 bases between. Germline CDR1 is MRHNA and CDR2 is SNTAGT. The V gene is TRBV6-4, the J gene TRBJ1-1; maybe TRBD1 (5 bases). Specimen: glioma tissue, nonneoplastic brain tissue, or PBMCs (not recorded which). The source of this sequence is a human donor with low-grade glioma or glioblastoma, undergoing nonglioma brain surgery, or in good health (not recorded which). The CDR3 DNA is TGTGCCAGCTCCATGACAGCGAACACTGAAGCTTTCTTT. Its protein is CASSMTANTEAFF.